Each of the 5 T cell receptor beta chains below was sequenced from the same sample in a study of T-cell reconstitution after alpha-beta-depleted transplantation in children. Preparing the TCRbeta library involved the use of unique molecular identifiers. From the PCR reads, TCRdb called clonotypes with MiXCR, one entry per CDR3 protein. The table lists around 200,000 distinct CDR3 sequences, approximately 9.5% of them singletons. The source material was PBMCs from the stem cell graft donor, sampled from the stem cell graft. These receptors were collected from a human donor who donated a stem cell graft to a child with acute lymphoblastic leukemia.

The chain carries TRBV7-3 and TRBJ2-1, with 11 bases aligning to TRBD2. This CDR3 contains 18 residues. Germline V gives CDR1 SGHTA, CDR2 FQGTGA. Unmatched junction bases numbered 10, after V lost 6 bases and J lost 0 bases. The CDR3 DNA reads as TGTGCCAGCAGTCCCACTAGCGGGGGCCCTAGCTCCTACAATGAGCAGTTCTTC. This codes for CASSPTSGGPSSYNEQFF.

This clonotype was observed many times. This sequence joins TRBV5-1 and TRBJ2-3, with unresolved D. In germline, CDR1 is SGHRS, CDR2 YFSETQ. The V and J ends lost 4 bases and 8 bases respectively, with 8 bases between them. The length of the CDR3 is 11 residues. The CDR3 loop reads CASSITGTQYF. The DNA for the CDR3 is TGCGCCAGCAGCATCACGGGTACGCAGTATTTT.

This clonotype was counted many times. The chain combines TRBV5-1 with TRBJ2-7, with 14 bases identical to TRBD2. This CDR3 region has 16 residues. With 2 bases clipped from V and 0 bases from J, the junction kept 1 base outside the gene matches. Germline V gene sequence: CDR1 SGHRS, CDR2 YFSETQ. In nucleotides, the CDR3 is TGCGCCAGCAGCTTTGGACTAGCGGGGGGCTCCTACGAGCAGTACTTC. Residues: CASSFGLAGGSYEQYF.

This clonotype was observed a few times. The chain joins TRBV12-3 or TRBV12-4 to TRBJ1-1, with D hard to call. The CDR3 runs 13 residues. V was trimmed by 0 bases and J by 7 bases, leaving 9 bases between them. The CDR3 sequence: CASSLAEGIEAFF. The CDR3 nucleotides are TGTGCCAGCAGTTTAGCCGAAGGGATTGAAGCTTTCTTT.

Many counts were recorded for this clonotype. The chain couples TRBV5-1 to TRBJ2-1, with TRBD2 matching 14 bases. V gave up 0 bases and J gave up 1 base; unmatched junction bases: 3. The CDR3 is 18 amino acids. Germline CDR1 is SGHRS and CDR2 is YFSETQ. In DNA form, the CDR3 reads TGCGCCAGCAGCTTGGCGACTAGCGGGGGGGCATCCTACAATGAGCAGTTCTTC. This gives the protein CASSLATSGGASYNEQFF. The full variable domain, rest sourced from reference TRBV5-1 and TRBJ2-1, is KAGVTQTPRYLIKTRGQQVTLSCSPISGHRSVSWYQQTPGQGLQFLFEYFSETQRNKGNFPGRFSGRQFSNSRSEMNVSTLELGDSALYLCASSLATSGGASYNEQFFGPGTRLTVL.